These 7 T cell receptor beta chains share one sample of origin, sequenced in a study of lymphopenia after photon versus proton radiotherapy. The method was immunoSEQ multiplex PCR; TCRdb's version includes in-frame clones alone and lacks a portion of them. The sample has approximately 160,000 clones; around 85% are singletons. This material consisted of peripheral blood, taken from a patient treated with photon-based radiotherapy. The receptors here all came from a man between 45 and 60 years old with gastric cancer.

The V gene is TRBV6-4, the J gene TRBJ1-1; a possible D gene is TRBD1 (5 bases). The V and J ends lost 3 bases and 6 bases respectively, with 11 bases between them. This CDR3 spans 13 amino acids. Germline V CDR1 and CDR2: MRHNA, SNTAGT. DNA for the CDR3: TGTGCCAGCAGTGAGGTTCAGGGATCTGAAGCTTTCTTT. It translates to CASSEVQGSEAFF.

The J gene is TRBJ2-7, the V gene TRBV6-1, with D possibly TRBD2 on 6 matching bases. Per germline, CDR1 MNHNS and CDR2 SASEGT. There are 16 residues in the CDR3. With 4 bases removed from V and 3 bases from J, the gap between germline ends came to 19 bases. CDR3 amino acids: CASSGGTHPLVYEQYF. DNA of the CDR3: TGTGCCAGCAGTGGGGGGACTCATCCGCTGGTCTACGAGCAGTACTTC.

This chain joins TRBV4-1 and TRBJ1-3; no clear D gene. The CDR3 loop spans 16 amino acids. Germline V gene lookup returns CDR1 MGHRA and CDR2 YSYEKL. Trimming removed 0 bases from V and 3 bases from J, with 12 bases in between. This CDR3 reads CASSQDAQLDGNTIYF. The CDR3 DNA reads TGCGCCAGCAGCCAAGATGCACAGTTAGATGGAAACACCATATATTTT.

The genes are TRBV28 and TRBJ2-7; 10 positions agree with TRBD2. This CDR3 has 15 residues. The germline gives CDR1 MDHEN, CDR2 SYDVKM. Germline trimming cut 1 base from V and 6 bases from J; bases unmatched to any gene: 6. DNA of the CDR3: TGTGCCAGCAGTTTATCCGGGACTAGCGTCCGCGAGCAGTACTTC. Translated: CASSLSGTSVREQYF.

The chain couples TRBV10-1 to TRBJ2-2, with 7 bases fitting TRBD1. CDR3 size: 15 residues. CDR1 is WNHNN, CDR2 SYGVQD, per germline (reference sequence). V lost 6 bases, J lost 0 bases, and 4 bases stayed unmatched. The CDR3 loop is CASSRDSANTGELFF. The CDR3, as DNA: TGCGCCAGCAGCCGGGACAGTGCGAACACCGGGGAGCTGTTTTTT.

This rearrangement joins TRBV29-1 to TRBJ1-4, with D unclear. The CDR3 runs to 13 residues. The V end was cut by 7 bases, the J end by 7 bases, with 16 bases between. CDR1 and CDR2 from the germline V gene are SQVTM and ANQGSEA. The CDR3 coding sequence is TGCAGCGCTTTGACCGAAACGGGTGAAAAACTGTTTTTT. It encodes CSALTETGEKLFF. Drawing the rest from reference TRBV29-1 and TRBJ1-4, the complete variable domain is SAVISQKPSRDICQRGTSLTIQCQVDSQVTMMFWYRQQPGQSLTLIATANQGSEATYESGFVIDKFPISRPNLTFSTLTVSNMSPEDSSIYLCSALTETGEKLFFGSGTQLSVL.

V is TRBV25-1 and J is TRBJ2-5; D not certain. The CDR3 totals 18 residues. The germline V and J ends were trimmed by 2 bases and 2 bases, with 21 bases remaining between them. Per germline, CDR1 MGHDK and CDR2 SYGVNS. This CDR3 is CASSEAFSEPQPQETQYF. DNA of the CDR3: TGTGCCAGCAGTGAAGCCTTTTCGGAACCGCAGCCTCAAGAGACCCAGTACTTC.